Detailed here is one T cell receptor (beta chain). The ends were cut back, 1 base at V and 3 bases at J, with 8 bases in the middle. CDR1 is SGHDT, CDR2 YYEEEE, per germline. This CDR3 is built from 14 residues. The protocol was immunoSEQ multiplex PCR, while the TCRdb copy is restricted to in-frame clones and leaves out a portion. In the table there are some 130,000 clones, over 85% of which are singletons. The sample belongs to a study of blood T cell repertoires in COVID-19. Study-wide background: Some COVID-19 samples were acute and others convalescent; all came from the United States, Italy and Spain.

The sequenced material came from peripheral blood. The receptor's source is a man in his fifties or sixties with active COVID-19. The chain employs TRBV5-6 and TRBJ1-5; no clear D gene. CDR3 bases: TGTGCCAGCAGCTTGAACACCCTCAATCAGCCCCAGCATTTT. Amino acid sequence: CASSLNTLNQPQHF.